The following is a TCR beta chain sequence with its context. Original processing notes: For nucleated cells, counts were estimated from reference gene primer amplification. The method was immunoSEQ multiplex PCR; TCRdb's version includes in-frame clones alone and lacks a portion of them. V, J and clone size derive from that table, while D and trimming were established from the DNA sequence. The sample yields over 85,000 clones, 70% to 90% seen once. These data come from a study of blood T cell repertoires in COVID-19. Study overall: The United States, Italy and Spain supplied acute and convalescent COVID-19 samples. In each case, the material was cDNA or gDNA derived from T cells, B-cell-depleted T cells, or PBMCs.

The CDR3 has 15 residues. Germline-derived CDR1 and CDR2 are MNHEY and SVGEGT. V lost 2 bases and J 0 bases, leaving 11 bases between the germline ends. The chain employs TRBV6-2 or TRBV6-3 and TRBJ2-7; D unclear. The TCR was taken from a human donor in a cohort sampled during active COVID-19. The sample consisted of peripheral blood. CDR3 bases: TGTGCCAGCAGTTACGACCCGACTGGCTCCTACGAGCAGTACTTC. Its translation: CASSYDPTGSYEQYF.